The 26 T cell receptor beta chains below come from one sample, sequenced in a study of blood T cells in healthy people across ages. A J-beta primer mix and a sample-barcoded 5' primer were used in a second PCR of about 7 to 12 cycles. TCRdb re-called the 5' RACE reads with MiXCR, one entry per CDR3 protein. In the table there are roughly 680,000 distinct CDR3 sequences, 40% to 65% of which are singletons. The specimen sequenced was blood. These receptors originate from a woman of 80 years or more in good health.

This clonotype turned up a few times. This rearrangement joins TRBV5-1 to TRBJ2-3, with 10 bases fitting TRBD1. V lost 5 bases and J lost 0; bases outside the gene matches: 0. Looked up from germline, CDR1 is SGHRS and CDR2 is YFSETQ. The CDR3 extends over 14 amino acids. The chain's CDR3 is CASRGQGSTDTQYF. The CDR3 DNA reads TGCGCCAGCAGGGGACAGGGGAGCACAGATACGCAGTATTTT. The full variable domain, completed using reference TRBV5-1 and TRBJ2-3, is KAGVTQTPRYLIKTRGQQVTLSCSPISGHRSVSWYQQTPGQGLQFLFEYFSETQRNKGNFPGRFSGRQFSNSRSEMNVSTLELGDSALYLCASRGQGSTDTQYFGPGTRLTVL.

This clonotype was seen repeatedly, ten times or more. V is TRBV20-1 and J is TRBJ2-1, with a tentative D call TRBD2 (7 bases). Between the trimmed V and J ends, which lost 6 bases and 7 bases, there was a span of 19 bases. Germline assignment: CDR1 DFQATT and CDR2 SNEGSKA (reference sequence). The CDR3 spans 14 residues. CDR3 DNA sequence: TGCAGTGCAGAACGGGGGGCCCGGAGTAATGAGCAGTTCTTC. This translates into CSAERGARSNEQFF.

This chain links TRBV12-3 or TRBV12-4 with TRBJ2-3; D unresolved. With 1 base removed from V and 1 base from J, the gap between germline ends came to 9 bases. This CDR3 region has 15 residues. CDR3 DNA sequence: TGTGCCAGCAGTTTAGGGGAAGGGCGCACAGATACGCAGTATTTT. Protein: CASSLGEGRTDTQYF.

Ten or more counts support this clonotype. This sequence joins TRBV16 and TRBJ1-5; D is unresolved. The CDR3 is 15 residues long. V dropped 0 bases and J dropped 2 bases, with 8 bases sitting between them. Germline assignment: CDR1 KGHSY and CDR2 FQNENV. This CDR3 is CASSQSYSRNQPQHF. The DNA of the CDR3 is TGTGCCAGCAGCCAATCGTACAGCCGCAATCAGCCCCAGCATTTT.

The chain employs TRBV7-9 and TRBJ2-1; D gene uncertain. CDR3 length: 12 amino acids. Per germline, CDR1 SEHNR and CDR2 FQNEAQ (reference sequence). V lost 5 bases to trimming and J lost 5 bases, with 7 bases between them. The CDR3 here is CASSPVHNEQFF. CDR3 in DNA: TGTGCCAGCAGCCCCGTTCACAATGAGCAGTTCTTC.

This clonotype was counted between two and nine times. The chain uses TRBV5-1 and TRBJ1-4; the D gene is possibly TRBD1 (6 bases). The CDR3 runs 15 residues. Germline CDR1 and CDR2: SGHRS and YFSETQ. Trimming took 4 bases from V and 4 from J, leaving 14 bases between them. The CDR3 nucleotides are TGCGCCAGCAGCGCCCAGGGGCTGGGTAATGAAAAACTGTTTTTT. The encoded protein is CASSAQGLGNEKLFF.

The table lists this clonotype with many counts. The gene calls are TRBV6-5 and TRBJ1-5, with D possibly TRBD1 on 6 matching bases. The CDR3 contains 15 residues. Germline CDR1 MNHEY, CDR2 SVGAGI. Trimming stripped 4 bases from V and 2 bases from J, with 12 bases between. Written as DNA, the CDR3 is TGTGCCAGCAGTTTGGGGGGCGCAGGCAATCAGCCCCAGCATTTT. It is translated as CASSLGGAGNQPQHF.

The V call is TRBV5-6, the J call TRBJ2-5; TRBD1 might be the D (6 bases). There are 14 residues in the CDR3. Trimming cost V 1 base and J 4 bases, with 11 bases left between them. CDR1 is SGHDT, CDR2 YYEEEE, per germline. CDR3 loop: CASSLMGALETQYF. The CDR3 DNA follows: TGTGCCAGCAGCTTGATGGGGGCCCTAGAGACCCAGTACTTC.

This chain connects TRBV2 to TRBJ2-7; 7 bases map to TRBD1. Germline V gene data show CDR1 as SNHLY and CDR2 as FYNNEI. This CDR3 comprises 13 residues. With V trimmed by 7 bases and J by 2 bases, 5 bases remained unmatched. The CDR3, as DNA: TGTGCCAGCAATGGGCAGGGGGCCTACGAGCAGTACTTC. Protein: CASNGQGAYEQYF. The full variable domain, completed using reference TRBV2 and TRBJ2-7, is EPEVTQTPSHQVTQMGQEVILRCVPISNHLYFYWYRQILGQKVEFLVSFYNNEISEKSEIFDDQFSVERPDGSNFTLKIRSTKLEDSAMYFCASNGQGAYEQYFGPGTRLTVT.

The rearrangement uses TRBV12-3 or TRBV12-4 and TRBJ1-2; D is undetermined. V was trimmed by 1 base and J by 8 bases, leaving 11 bases between them. The CDR3 loop spans 13 amino acids. The CDR3 is CASSLVSGEGYTF. CDR3 bases: TGTGCCAGCAGTTTAGTCTCGGGCGAGGGCTACACCTTC.

For this clonotype: Given a much more abundant clone one base away, this may be a read error. As DNA, the CDR3 is TGTGCCTGCAGCTTAACCGGGACAGGGGGCTCACCCCTCCACTTT. Its translation is CACSLTGTGGSPLHF. This chain uses TRBV7-3 with TRBJ1-6, with 12 bases identical to TRBD1. Germline V gene lookup returns CDR1 SGHTA and CDR2 FQGTGA. This CDR3 has 15 residues.

J is TRBJ2-7 and V is TRBV12-3 or TRBV12-4; D possibly matches TRBD1 or TRBD2 (5 bases each). The ends were cut back, 6 bases at V and 5 bases at J, with 17 bases in the middle. The CDR3 length is 14 residues. CDR3 amino acids: CASSSSGTANEQYF. DNA for the CDR3: TGTGCCAGCAGCTCTTCCGGGACCGCGAACGAGCAGTACTTC.

This clonotype has a count of ten or more. The chain joins TRBV6-1 to TRBJ2-3; TRBD2 might be the D (5 bases). The germline gives CDR1 MNHNS, CDR2 SASEGT. The CDR3 runs 13 residues. The V end was cut by 10 bases, the J end by 0 bases, with 11 bases between. The CDR3 loop reads CATGRGSTDTQYF. DNA for the CDR3: TGTGCCACCGGACGCGGGAGCACAGATACGCAGTATTTT.

This clonotype was counted many times. CDR3 nucleotides: TGTGCCAGCAGTACAGGGTCCGGCTACACCTTC. This gives the protein CASSTGSGYTF. The chain has TRBV7-2 and TRBJ1-2; possible D gene TRBD1, 6 bases. V was shortened by 6 bases and J by 8 bases, with 10 bases between the two germline ends. CDR3 size: 11 residues. Germline CDR1 is SGHTA and CDR2 is FQGNSA.

The genes are TRBV25-1 and TRBJ2-4, with 7 bases lining up with TRBD1. The germline gives CDR1 MGHDK, CDR2 SYGVNS. This CDR3 has 15 amino acids. The V and J ends lost 8 bases and 0 bases, in that order; junction bases with no gene match: 7. The CDR3 sequence: CASPRQGLAKNIQYF. As DNA, the CDR3 is TGTGCCAGCCCCCGACAGGGATTAGCCAAAAACATTCAGTACTTC.

This clonotype was detected a few times. This chain links TRBV4-1 with TRBJ2-5; 10 bases match TRBD2. The J call is in doubt because the DNA end fits TRBJ2-7 better. Germline V gene data show CDR1 as MGHRA and CDR2 as YSYEKL. CDR3 size: 15 residues. CDR3 sequence reads: CASSPILAGTCEQYF. In DNA, the CDR3 is TGCGCCAGCAGCCCGATACTAGCGGGGACCTGCGAGCAGTACTTC.

This clonotype was detected only once. This rearrangement joins TRBV29-1 to TRBJ2-1, with 7 bases lining up with TRBD2. Germline CDR1 is SQVTM and CDR2 is ANQGSEA. The CDR3 sequence is 13 residues long. V gave up 1 base and J gave up 8 bases; unmatched junction bases: 5. The CDR3 loop reads CSVEGTSAHEQFF. CDR3 in DNA: TGCAGCGTTGAAGGGACTAGTGCCCATGAGCAGTTCTTC.

Note on this clonotype: This may come from a read error, since a much larger clone is one base off. The chain employs TRBV20-1 and TRBJ1-2; D gene uncertain. CDR3 length: 12 amino acids. Germline V gives CDR1 DFQATT, CDR2 SNEGSKA (reference sequence). The CDR3 loop is CGASPLSYGYTF. The CDR3 DNA sequence: TGCGGTGCTAGCCCCCTCAGCTATGGCTACACCTTC.

This clonotype was counted at least ten times. This chain joins TRBV15 and TRBJ1-2; D gene ambiguous. V lost 1 base and J lost 7, with 13 bases in between. Germline V gives CDR1 LNHNV, CDR2 YYDKDF (reference sequence). CDR3 length: 14 amino acids. The DNA for the CDR3 is TGTGCCACCAGCAGAGGAGGGCTCCAGGTTGGCTACACCTTC. Translating gives CATSRGGLQVGYTF. Full variable domain (outside the CDR3, taken from reference TRBV15 and TRBJ1-2): DAMVIQNPRYQVTQFGKPVTLSCSQTLNHNVMYWYQQKSSQAPKLLFHYYDKDFNNEADTPDNFQSRRPNTSFCFLDIRSPGLGDTAMYLCATSRGGLQVGYTFGSGTRLTVV.

In regard to this clonotype: A read error is possible here, since a much larger clone lies one base away. V and J are TRBV29-1 and TRBJ2-7; maybe TRBD1 (6 bases). There are 11 residues in the CDR3. Germline CDR1 is SQVTM and CDR2 is ANQGSEA. Trimming cost V 7 bases and J 2 bases, with 9 bases left between them. This CDR3 is CSGDIAYEQYF. In nucleotides, the CDR3 is TGCAGCGGGGACATAGCCTACGAGCAGTACTTC.

This clonotype was detected ten times or more. CDR3 sequence (DNA): TGTGCCAGCAGCCCTTTGGAGTCTGGCACAGATACGCAGTATTTT. Protein sequence: CASSPLESGTDTQYF. V gene TRBV7-3 combines with J gene TRBJ2-3; D ambiguous. CDR1 is SGHTA and CDR2 is FQGTGA in the germline V gene. The CDR3 spans 15 residues. V was trimmed by 5 bases and J by 1 base, leaving 13 bases between them.

Concerning this clonotype itself: A much larger clone sits a single nucleotide away, making a read error possible. The gene calls are TRBV20-1 and TRBJ2-1; the D gene is possibly TRBD2 (5 bases). The germline V gene encodes CDR1 DFQATT and CDR2 SNEGSKA (reference sequence). This CDR3 has 13 residues. The CDR3 here is CGAGVVFVNEQFF. Here the CDR3 DNA reads TGCGGTGCGGGTGTGGTTTTCGTCAATGAGCAGTTCTTC.

The rearrangement uses TRBV12-3 or TRBV12-4 and TRBJ2-5, with D possibly being TRBD2 (5 bases). V was shortened by 2 bases and J by 4 bases, with 11 bases between the two germline ends. The CDR3 is 14 residues long. The chain's CDR3 is CASSLLSAGETQYF. The CDR3 DNA is TGTGCCAGCAGTTTACTAAGCGCGGGAGAGACCCAGTACTTC.

This clonotype turned up a few times. The V gene is TRBV9, the J gene TRBJ2-3, with 9 bases fitting TRBD1. The CDR3 contains 15 residues. Germline CDR1 is SGDLS and CDR2 is YYNGEE. V was clipped by 3 bases and J by 6 bases; unmatched bases: 8. The CDR3 nucleotides are TGTGCCAGCAGCGAGAGGACAGGGGTTCAGGATACGCAGTATTTT. Residues: CASSERTGVQDTQYF.

Here the CDR3 reads CASSFRVARSYNEQYF. As DNA, the CDR3 is TGTGCCAGCAGCTTCAGAGTGGCTCGCTCCTACAATGAGCAGTACTTC. The V call is TRBV28, the J call TRBJ2-1, with D unresolved. The DNA end lines up better with TRBJ2-7; the J call may be wrong. The CDR3 spans 16 residues. CDR1 is MDHEN and CDR2 is SYDVKM in the germline V gene.

The J gene is TRBJ2-1, the V gene TRBV5-1; tentatively, D is TRBD1 (6 bases). The CDR3 is 17 residues long. V lost 1 base, J lost 6 bases, and 20 bases lay in between. Germline V gene data show CDR1 as SGHRS and CDR2 as YFSETQ. CDR3 protein: CASSLIAFSDSTNEQFF. The CDR3 nucleotides read TGCGCCAGCAGCTTGATAGCATTTTCGGACAGCACCAATGAGCAGTTCTTC.